This is a list of T cell receptor beta chains from one sample in a study of shared clonotypes between healthy human individuals. Assay used: immunoSEQ multiplex PCR; TCRdb lists only in-frame clones, some missing. The table includes about 2.1 million clones, around 93% detected once. Specimen: naive CD8+ T cells from PBMCs. The receptors derive from a man aged 18 to 29 in good health. Some clones in this sample may be carry-over from other donors' samples. Both conserved end residues are part of each CDR3. A D gene is named only where the DNA matches it firmly.

v_call,j_call,d_call,cdr3_aa
TRBV4-3,TRBJ2-7,NA,CASSQVGRVYEQYF
TRBV7-8,TRBJ2-1,NA,CACRAGLRYSYNEQFF
TRBV5-6,TRBJ2-1,TRBD1,CASSLGTGGNEQFF
TRBV19,TRBJ2-7,NA,CASSPRVWDTEHEQYF
TRBV9,TRBJ2-3,TRBD1,CASSPPGTGTDTQYF
TRBV19,TRBJ2-7,TRBD2,CASSMAGTSGSFSYEQYF
TRBV11-2,TRBJ1-2,NA,CASSPGQLLNYGYTF
TRBV19,TRBJ2-7,NA,CASSGGQGPYEQYF
TRBV9,TRBJ2-7,TRBD1,CASSVTGQGTYEQYF
TRBV19,TRBJ2-1,NA,CASSKTGGNEQFF
TRBV6-5,TRBJ2-1,TRBD2,CASSYGPGGYNEQFF
TRBV28,TRBJ2-1,NA,CASTLGVGGPYNEQFF
TRBV7-9,TRBJ2-7,TRBD2,CASSPTLGLADPYEQYF
TRBV28,TRBJ1-5,TRBD1,CASSLPSDRVSQPQHF
TRBV7-2,TRBJ1-5,NA,CASSLAGENQPQHF
TRBV27,TRBJ2-1,NA,CASSLIMGNEQFF
TRBV15,TRBJ1-1,NA,CATSRDQAQTNTEAFF
TRBV11-1,TRBJ2-3,NA,CASSLGGTGSEDTQYF
TRBV9,TRBJ2-1,NA,CASSVEGTAYNEQFF